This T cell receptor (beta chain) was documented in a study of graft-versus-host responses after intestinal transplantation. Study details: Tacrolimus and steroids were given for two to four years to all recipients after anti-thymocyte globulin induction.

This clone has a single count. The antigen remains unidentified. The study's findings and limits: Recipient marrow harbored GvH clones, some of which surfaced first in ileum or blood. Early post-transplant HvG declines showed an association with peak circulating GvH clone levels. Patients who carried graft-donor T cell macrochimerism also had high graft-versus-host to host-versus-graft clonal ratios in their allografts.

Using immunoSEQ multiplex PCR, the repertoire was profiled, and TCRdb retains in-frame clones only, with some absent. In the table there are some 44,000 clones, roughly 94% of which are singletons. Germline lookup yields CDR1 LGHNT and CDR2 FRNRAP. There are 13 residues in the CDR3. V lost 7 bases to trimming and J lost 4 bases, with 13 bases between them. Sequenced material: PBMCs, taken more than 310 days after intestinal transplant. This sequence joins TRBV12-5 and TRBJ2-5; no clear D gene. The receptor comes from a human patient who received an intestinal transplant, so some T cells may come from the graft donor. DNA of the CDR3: TGTGCTAGTGCCCAAGCCCCAGCAGAGACCCAGTACTTC. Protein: CASAQAPAETQYF.